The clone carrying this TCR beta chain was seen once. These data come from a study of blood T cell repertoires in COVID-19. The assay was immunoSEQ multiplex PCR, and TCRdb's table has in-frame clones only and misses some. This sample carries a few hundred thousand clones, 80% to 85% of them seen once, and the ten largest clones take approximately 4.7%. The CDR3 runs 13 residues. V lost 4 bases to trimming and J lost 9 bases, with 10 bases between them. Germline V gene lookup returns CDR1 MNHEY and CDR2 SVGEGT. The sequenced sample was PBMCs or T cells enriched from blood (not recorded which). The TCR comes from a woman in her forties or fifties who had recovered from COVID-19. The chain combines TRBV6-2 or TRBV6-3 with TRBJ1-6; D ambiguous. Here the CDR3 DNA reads TGTGCCAGCAGTTTCATCCTGGCTTCACCCCTCCACTTT. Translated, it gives CASSFILASPLHF.